The T cell receptor (beta chain) under discussion was sequenced for a study of Ad26.COV2.S vaccination and SARS-CoV-2 variants. Study-level background: Intramuscular Ad26.COV2.S doses were given once or twice, 56 days apart.

The CDR3 spans 15 residues. The germline V and J ends were trimmed by 4 bases and 0 bases, with 11 bases remaining between them. Remarks on this clone: The antigen remains undetermined.

Assay used: immunoSEQ multiplex PCR; TCRdb lists only in-frame clones, some missing. The data contain hundreds of thousands of clones, less than 90% of them seen just once; the ten biggest clones take up around 6.4%. Whole-study results and caveats: In vaccinated individuals, spike-specific CD8+ and CD4+ T cell responses reportedly displayed substantial breadth.

Sample treatment: some 19 received Ad26.COV2.S at low or high dose, single or two shots; a few received placebo; per-sample allocation not given. Sample collection was performed on day 63 after the first vaccine or placebo injection. V is TRBV23-1 and J is TRBJ2-3; D remains unclear. TRBV23-1 is an open reading frame, and its role is uncertain. The sample was peripheral blood, taken in a trial of Ad26.COV2.S vaccine versus placebo. The TCR sequence derives from a person between 18 and 65 years old who received the Ad26.COV2.S COVID-19 vaccine or a placebo. DNA for the CDR3: TGCGCCAGCAGTCTGTCAGGCGCTAGCACAGATACGCAGTATTTT. This encodes CASSLSGASTDTQYF.